This entry is about one T cell receptor (beta chain). The germline gives CDR1 SGHNT, CDR2 YENEEA. V was pared by 1 base and J by 5 bases, with 9 bases of the junction left unmatched. This CDR3 is 19 amino acids long. Three nested ARM-PCR rounds with V-beta and C-beta primers built TCRB libraries. TCRdb itself ran the multiplex PCR reads through MiXCR, one entry per CDR3 protein. Of about 13,000 distinct CDR3 sequences listed, around 60% were seen once; the top ten hold under 40%. The sample is drawn from a study of tumor-infiltrating lymphocytes in glioblastoma multiforme. The chain joins TRBV11-3 to TRBJ2-1; 15 nucleotides agree with TRBD2. The clonotype was recovered from a male donor with glioblastoma. Sequenced input: brain tumor tissue. DNA for the CDR3: TGTGCCAGCAGCTTAGCTGGGACTAGCGGGGGGCCGAGGAACAATGAGCAGTTCTTC. Translating it yields CASSLAGTSGGPRNNEQFF. The entire variable domain, with the rest obtained from reference TRBV11-3 and TRBJ2-1, is as follows: EAGVVQSPRYKIIEKKQPVAFWCNPISGHNTLYWYLQNLGQGPELLIRYENEEAVDDSQLPKDRFSAERLKGVDSTLKIQPAELGDSAVYLCASSLAGTSGGPRNNEQFFGPGTRLTVL.